The 17 T cell receptor beta chains given below trace back to one sample, sequenced in a study of early T cells in non-severe SARS-CoV-2 infection. TCRdb fed the 5' RACE reads into MiXCR, producing one record per CDR3 protein. The sample has tens of thousands of distinct CDR3 sequences, 8% to 11% seen once; the top ten hold 6% to 8%. Sequencing used whole blood. Source of these receptors: an adult who was a healthcare worker with PCR-confirmed SARS-CoV-2 infection or an uninfected control (not recorded which).

This clonotype has a handful of counts. V is TRBV7-2 and J is TRBJ2-1; a possible D gene is TRBD2 (6 bases). The V and J ends lost 1 base and 9 bases respectively, with 16 bases between them. Germline CDR1 is SGHTA and CDR2 is FQGNSA. CDR3 size: 15 residues. The CDR3 region is CASSLEPGEWGEQFF. As DNA, the CDR3 is TGTGCCAGCAGCTTAGAGCCGGGAGAGTGGGGTGAGCAGTTCTTC. The entire variable domain, with the rest obtained from reference TRBV7-2 and TRBJ2-1, is as follows: GAGVSQSPSNKVTEKGKDVELRCDPISGHTALYWYRQSLGQGLEFLIYFQGNSAPDKSGLPSDRFSAERTGGSVSTLTIQRTQQEDSAVYLCASSLEPGEWGEQFFGPGTRLTVL.

The table lists this clonotype with a few counts. This sequence joins TRBV7-3 and TRBJ2-1; TRBD2 matches 11 bases. From germline, CDR1 is SGHTA and CDR2 FQGTGA. V trimming: 4 bases; J trimming: 12 bases; junction bases outside the gene matches: 2. The CDR3 is 12 amino acids. CDR3 residues: CASSYTSGRQFF. The CDR3 coding sequence is TGTGCCAGCAGCTACACTAGCGGGAGGCAGTTCTTC.

This clonotype has a handful of counts. The chain employs TRBV7-3 and TRBJ1-1, with TRBD1 as a possible D gene (5 bases). The CDR3 contains 14 residues. Trimming left V 2 bases short and J 5 bases short, with 12 bases between. Germline V gene sequence: CDR1 SGHTA, CDR2 FQGTGA. This chain's CDR3 is CASSLGRQGTEAFF. The CDR3 nucleotides are TGTGCCAGCAGCTTAGGGCGGCAGGGAACTGAAGCTTTCTTT.

This clonotype was seen many times. This CDR3 is CASSLDGPYGYTF. DNA of the CDR3: TGTGCCAGCAGCCTCGACGGACCTTATGGCTACACCTTC. The rearrangement uses TRBV7-9 and TRBJ1-2; D is unclear. Germline V CDR1 and CDR2: SEHNR, FQNEAQ (reference sequence). Deletions cut 5 bases from V and 5 bases from J, with 12 bases between. This CDR3 region has 13 residues.

This chain connects TRBV18 to TRBJ1-1; 10 nucleotides line up with TRBD1. CDR1 is KGHSH and CDR2 is LQKENI in the germline V gene. With 3 bases clipped from V and 3 bases from J, the junction kept 1 base outside the gene matches. CDR3 size: 14 residues. CDR3 nucleotides: TGTGCCAGCTCACCCGGGACAGGGGACACTGAAGCTTTCTTT. This gives the protein CASSPGTGDTEAFF.

The rearrangement links TRBV25-1 to TRBJ1-2; D gene uncertain. Germline values: CDR1 MGHDK, CDR2 SYGVNS. CDR3 length equals 12 residues. Trimming cost V 2 bases and J 8 bases, with 9 bases left between them. The CDR3 DNA is TGTGCCAGCAGTGAACAGTTAAGAGGCTACACCTTC. Its translation is CASSEQLRGYTF.

This clonotype was observed at least ten times. The rearrangement joins TRBV12-3 or TRBV12-4 to TRBJ2-3; 8 bases agree with TRBD2. J lost 2 bases, V lost 7 bases, and 8 bases had no gene match. The CDR3 is made up of 15 amino acids. The CDR3 coding sequence is TGTGCCAGCACTATTAGCGGGACATTCACAGATACGCAGTATTTT. This sequence encodes CASTISGTFTDTQYF.

This clonotype was seen many times. The rearrangement joins TRBV19 to TRBJ2-1; no clear D. V shed 4 bases and J shed 3 bases, with 13 bases lying between them. The CDR3 has 15 residues. CDR1 is LNHDA, CDR2 SQIVND, per germline (reference sequence). CDR3 in DNA: TGTGCCAGTAGTAAGGGTGTAGGCGTCTACAATGAGCAGTTCTTC. This codes for CASSKGVGVYNEQFF. Together with reference TRBV19 and TRBJ2-1, the CDR3 gives the full variable domain: DGGITQSPKYLFRKEGQNVTLSCEQNLNHDAMYWYRQDPGQGLRLIYYSQIVNDFQKGDIAEGYSVSREKKESFPLTVTSAQKNPTAFYLCASSKGVGVYNEQFFGPGTRLTVL.

The chain carries TRBV19 and TRBJ2-1; 7 nucleotides align to TRBD2. V shed 7 bases and J 6 bases; nucleotides not matched to a gene: 9. This CDR3 contains 14 residues. Per germline, CDR1 LNHDA and CDR2 SQIVND (reference sequence). DNA of the CDR3: TGTGCCAGTAAAGTAGTAGCGGGCCGCAATGAGCAGTTCTTC. As protein: CASKVVAGRNEQFF.

At least ten counts were recorded for this clonotype. The chain employs TRBV7-6 and TRBJ2-2; 10 bases line up with TRBD2. Germline V gene sequence: CDR1 SGHVS, CDR2 FNYEAQ. CDR3 length: 18 amino acids. J gave up 4 bases and V 1 base, and 9 bases lay outside the gene matches. The chain's CDR3 is CASSLGASGRRSTGELFF. The CDR3 DNA reads as TGTGCCAGCAGCTTAGGGGCTAGCGGGAGAAGATCCACCGGGGAGCTGTTTTTT.

In its sample, this clonotype was seen many times. V usage is TRBV20-1 and J usage is TRBJ2-3; 12 bases match TRBD2. This CDR3 comprises 15 residues. J lost 6 bases, V lost 6 bases, and 10 bases had no gene match. Germline assignment: CDR1 DFQATT and CDR2 SNEGSKA (reference sequence). CDR3 loop: CSALLTSGSGDTQYF. In DNA, the CDR3 is TGCAGTGCCCTCTTGACTAGCGGGAGTGGGGATACGCAGTATTTT.

The chain uses TRBV5-1 and TRBJ2-3; TRBD1 matches 8 bases. V dropped 3 bases and J dropped 5; count of bases not matched to a gene: 8. Germline CDR1 and CDR2: SGHRS and YFSETQ. CDR3 length: 15 residues. DNA of the CDR3: TGCGCCAGCAGCTATGGGACAGGAGGGGTAGATACGCAGTATTTT. It specifies CASSYGTGGVDTQYF.

This clonotype was found many times. The V gene is TRBV4-2, the J gene TRBJ1-1; D uncertain. The CDR3 has 14 amino acids. The germline V gene encodes CDR1 LGHNA and CDR2 YNFKEQ. V lost 1 base to trimming and J lost 3 bases, with 9 bases between them. The CDR3 region is CASSQGRTDTEAFF. In nucleotides, the CDR3 is TGTGCCAGCAGCCAAGGAAGGACTGACACTGAAGCTTTCTTT.

The table lists this clonotype with many counts. The CDR3 bases are TGCAGTGCTAGAGATTGGGACGGGCAAGAGACCCAGTACTTC. Translated: CSARDWDGQETQYF. The rearrangement links TRBV20-1 to TRBJ2-5; either TRBD1 or TRBD2 may fit D (5 bases each). The CDR3 has 14 residues. Trimming removed 0 bases from V and 2 bases from J, with 10 bases in between. The V gene's germline CDR1 is DFQATT and CDR2 SNEGSKA (reference sequence).

This chain joins TRBV20-1 and TRBJ2-1; D uncertain. This CDR3 has 14 residues. Germline V CDR1 and CDR2: DFQATT, SNEGSKA (reference sequence). The V gene lost 0 bases and the J gene lost 2 bases, with 8 bases spanning the gap. DNA for the CDR3: TGCAGTGCTAGAGAGGGCAACGCCTACAATGAGCAGTTCTTC. Translation gives CSAREGNAYNEQFF.

This rearrangement joins TRBV7-8 to TRBJ2-7, with unresolved D. Trimming removed 8 bases at V and 2 bases at J, with 10 bases between. Germline assignment: CDR1 SGHVS and CDR2 FQNEAQ. The CDR3 runs to 12 residues. The CDR3 is CASSPLAYEQYF. For the CDR3, the DNA is TGTGCCAGCTCGCCTCTGGCCTACGAGCAGTACTTC.

This clonotype was picked up many times. The chain joins TRBV3-1 to TRBJ2-5; tentatively, D is TRBD1 (5 bases). There are 16 residues in the CDR3. Germline V gene sequence: CDR1 LGHDT, CDR2 YNNKEL (reference sequence). V shed 6 bases and J shed 1 base, with 18 bases lying between them. CDR3 DNA: TGTGCCAGCAGACCCGAAGGGGTCCCCATCCAAGAGACCCAGTACTTC. Protein: CASRPEGVPIQETQYF.